These 6 T cell receptor beta chains were all obtained from the same sample, sequenced in a study of T cells after yellow fever vaccination. TCRdb passed the 5' RACE reads through MiXCR, listing each CDR3 protein once. The sample records 450,000 to 550,000 distinct CDR3 sequences, 21% being singletons. This material consisted of PBMCs, taken about 21 days after the first yellow fever vaccination. These receptor sequences come from a man in his late teens or twenties who received the YFV17D yellow fever vaccine.

This clonotype was detected only a few times. V and J are TRBV10-3 and TRBJ2-6; D call uncertain. Germline assignment: CDR1 ENHRY and CDR2 SYGVKD. Trimming took off 8 bases at V and 0 bases at J, with 14 bases between the two ends. The CDR3 runs to 16 residues. CDR3 sequence (DNA): TGTGCCATCTCCCCAGGTTTCGCCTCTGGGGCCAACGTCCTGACTTTC. It encodes CAISPGFASGANVLTF.

This chain uses TRBV20-1 with TRBJ1-5; 7 bases align to TRBD1. CDR3 length: 15 residues. In germline, CDR1 is DFQATT, CDR2 SNEGSKA (reference sequence). V lost 3 bases and J lost 3; bases outside the gene matches: 8. CDR3 sequence (DNA): TGCAGTGCTAGCAGGACAGGAAGTAACAATCAGCCCCAGCATTTT. Protein product: CSASRTGSNNQPQHF.

This sequence joins TRBV6-1 and TRBJ1-3; TRBD1 might be the D (6 bases). Trimming cost V 6 bases and J 2 bases, with 20 bases left between them. This CDR3 has 17 residues. Germline CDR1 and CDR2: MNHNS and SASEGT. The CDR3 DNA follows: TGTGCCAGCAGGCGAAAGATACAGGGCGTTGCTGGAAACACCATATATTTT. This gives the protein CASRRKIQGVAGNTIYF.

The V call is TRBV5-1, the J call TRBJ2-2; no clear D gene. Germline V lookup: CDR1 SGHRS, CDR2 YFSETQ. V was clipped by 0 bases and J by 4 bases, with 10 bases between them. This CDR3 has 15 amino acids. CDR3 residues: CASSLETVFTGELFF. The CDR3 DNA reads TGCGCCAGCAGCTTGGAAACAGTATTCACCGGGGAGCTGTTTTTT.

This clonotype was detected only a few times. V is TRBV20-1 and J is TRBJ2-7; D unclear. Germline V gene sequence: CDR1 DFQATT, CDR2 SNEGSKA (reference sequence). The ends were cut back, 3 bases at V and 2 bases at J, with 14 bases in the middle. There are 14 residues in the CDR3. The chain's CDR3 is CSARVPSAPYEQYF. The CDR3 DNA sequence: TGCAGTGCTAGGGTTCCTTCTGCGCCCTACGAGCAGTACTTC.

Only a few counts were recorded for this clonotype. The rearrangement uses TRBV20-1 and TRBJ1-6, with a possible D match to TRBD1 (5 bases). Trimming shortened V by 1 base and J by 3 bases, and 10 bases separated the two germline ends. This CDR3 has 15 residues. Germline CDR1 DFQATT, CDR2 SNEGSKA (reference sequence). The CDR3 coding sequence is TGCAGTGCTAGAGGACAGCTTATCTATAATTCACCCCTCCACTTT. Protein sequence: CSARGQLIYNSPLHF.